The 20 T cell receptor beta chains below were found in one sample sequenced in a study of regulatory T cells in long-lasting Graves disease. Time point noted: newly diagnosed GD, antithyroid drugs for less than 3 months. PBMCs were the source of the RNA used for TCR sequencing. Investigators prepared the TCR beta libraries by applying iRepertoire HTBI primers and Arm-PCR of CDR3 regions. TCRdb called the multiplex PCR reads again in MiXCR, with one record for every CDR3 protein. This repertoire shows a few hundred thousand distinct CDR3 sequences, around 16% found once; its top ten account for under 9%. The same data also went into a second study, on T cells in Graves' hyperthyroidism and ophthalmopathy.

This material consisted of peripheral blood mononuclear cells (PBMCs), taken at new diagnosis, from a patient treated with antithyroid drugs. The receptors stem from a woman aged 40 to 50 with Graves disease.

The chain couples TRBV12-5 to TRBJ2-2; TRBD2 matches 7 bases. The CDR3 consists of 17 residues. V lost 3 bases, J lost 3 bases, and 10 bases stayed unmatched. Germline values: CDR1 LGHNT, CDR2 FRNRAP. The CDR3 is CASGLDAGRGYTGELFF. CDR3 bases: TGTGCTAGTGGTTTAGACGCGGGGAGGGGCTACACCGGGGAGCTGTTTTTT.

There are a few counts of this clonotype. The chain carries TRBV20-1 and TRBJ2-1; D call uncertain. Looked up from germline, CDR1 is DFQATT and CDR2 is SNEGSKA (reference sequence). This CDR3 has 14 amino acids. V dropped 3 bases and J dropped 1 base, with 10 bases sitting between them. CDR3 region: CSASRPGSYNEQFF. CDR3 nucleotide sequence: TGCAGTGCTAGCCGTCCAGGATCCTACAATGAGCAGTTCTTC.

The chain uses TRBV2 and TRBJ2-1, with 12 bases aligning to TRBD2. The tail of the sequence fits TRBJ2-3 better, so the J call may be wrong. The V gene's germline CDR1 is SNHLY and CDR2 FYNNEI. The CDR3 consists of 15 residues. The CDR3 loop reads CASRGLAGTTDTQYF. As DNA, the CDR3 is TGTGCCAGCAGAGGACTAGCGGGAACCACAGATACGCAGTATTTT.

This clonotype has a count of ten or more. The chain couples TRBV24-1 to TRBJ2-1; tentative D call: TRBD2 (6 bases). The CDR3 contains 15 residues. The V end was cut by 3 bases, the J end by 11 bases, with 19 bases between. CDR1 is KGHDR and CDR2 is SFDVKD in the germline V gene. As DNA, the CDR3 is TGTGCCACCAGTGATCTGACGCGGGACTCCGGGAAGCAGTTCTTC. Amino acid sequence: CATSDLTRDSGKQFF.

Ten or more counts support this clonotype. For the CDR3, the DNA is TGTGCCAGCAGCCAAGATTATGGGAACGTCCAAGAGACCCAGTACTTC. It codes for CASSQDYGNVQETQYF. The rearrangement joins TRBV3-1 to TRBJ2-5; the D is unclear. This CDR3 has 16 residues. Trimming cost V 0 bases and J 1 base, with 12 bases left between them. Looked up from germline, CDR1 is LGHDT and CDR2 is YNNKEL (reference sequence).

This clonotype appeared many times. V usage is TRBV7-2 and J usage is TRBJ1-1; 7 bases are shared with TRBD1. Germline trimming cut 4 bases from V and 7 bases from J; bases unmatched to any gene: 9. CDR3 length equals 14 residues. Germline lookup yields CDR1 SGHTA and CDR2 FQGNSA. The CDR3 coding sequence is TGTGCCAGCAGCTCAACCGGGACAGCTCTTGAAGCTTTCTTT. As protein: CASSSTGTALEAFF.

This clonotype came up many times. The chain couples TRBV11-2 to TRBJ1-1; D not resolved. Trimming took 5 bases from V and 8 from J, leaving 21 bases between them. The CDR3 has 15 amino acids. Germline V lookup: CDR1 SGHAT, CDR2 FQNNGV. CDR3 DNA: TGTGCCAGCAGCCCCTCCCCGCGGGCCGAAGTAGAAGCTTTCTTT. Translation: CASSPSPRAEVEAFF.

This sequence joins TRBV6-5 and TRBJ1-5; TRBD1 aligns across 9 bases. V shed 4 bases, J shed 1 base, and the junction held 11 bases outside the gene matches. CDR3 length: 18 residues. The germline V gene encodes CDR1 MNHEY and CDR2 SVGAGI. The CDR3 sequence is CASSSRIPGQGSNQPQHF. Here the CDR3 DNA reads TGTGCCAGCAGTTCGAGAATTCCGGGACAGGGAAGCAATCAGCCCCAGCATTTT.

This clonotype was detected ten times or more. The J gene is TRBJ2-7, the V gene TRBV27, with 7 nucleotides matching TRBD2. Germline V gene lookup returns CDR1 MNHEY and CDR2 SMNVEV (reference sequence). V shed 3 bases, J shed 5 bases, and the junction held 7 bases outside the gene matches. The CDR3 is made up of 14 amino acids. Here the CDR3 DNA reads TGTGCCAGCAGTTTTGGCGGGAGTGAAAACGAGCAGTACTTC. It translates to CASSFGGSENEQYF.

This clonotype was seen ten or more times. The chain links TRBV12-3 or TRBV12-4 to TRBJ2-7, with 13 bases aligning to TRBD2. The CDR3 totals 17 residues. V gave up 4 bases and J gave up 7 bases; unmatched junction bases: 13. CDR3 sequence: CASSSDIGLAGVGEQYF. The CDR3 DNA is TGTGCCAGCAGTTCAGACATCGGACTAGCGGGAGTGGGGGAGCAGTACTTC.

This clonotype has at least ten counts. V gene TRBV4-1 combines with J gene TRBJ2-2, with TRBD2 matching 9 bases. The V and J ends lost 6 bases and 1 base, in that order; junction bases with no gene match: 6. Germline CDR1 MGHRA, CDR2 YSYEKL. CDR3 length equals 16 residues. For the CDR3, the DNA is TGCGCCAGCAGACCCGGACTAGCGCGGAACACCGGGGAGCTGTTTTTT. It codes for CASRPGLARNTGELFF.

The rearrangement links TRBV6-1 to TRBJ1-2; no clear D. There are 14 residues in the CDR3. V was shortened by 1 base and J by 0 bases, with 6 bases between the two germline ends. CDR1 MNHNS and CDR2 SASEGT come from the germline V gene. The CDR3 reads CASSEGGANYGYTF. CDR3 sequence (DNA): TGTGCCAGCAGTGAAGGTGGCGCTAACTATGGCTACACCTTC.

Ten or more counts support this clonotype. The CDR3 coding sequence is TGTGCCAGCAGAGCTAACAATCAGCCCCAGCATTTT. Translation: CASRANNQPQHF. The chain is built from TRBV28 and TRBJ1-5; no clear D gene. Trimming took off 6 bases at V and 3 bases at J, with 6 bases between the two ends. From germline, CDR1 is MDHEN and CDR2 SYDVKM. There are 12 residues in the CDR3. Combining the CDR3 with reference TRBV28 and TRBJ1-5 gives the whole variable domain DVKVTQSSRYLVKRTGEKVFLECVQDMDHENMFWYRQDPGLGLRLIYFSYDVKMKEKGDIPEGYSVSREKKERFSLILESASTNQTSMYLCASRANNQPQHFGDGTRLSIL.

This clonotype was seen repeatedly, ten times or more. This chain uses TRBV20-1 with TRBJ2-5, with 11 nucleotides matching TRBD2. Germline assignment: CDR1 DFQATT and CDR2 SNEGSKA (reference sequence). The CDR3 is 13 residues long. V dropped 0 bases and J dropped 7; count of bases not matched to a gene: 1. DNA for the CDR3: TGCAGTGCTAGAGATGGGACTAGCGGGACCCAGTACTTC. Translating it yields CSARDGTSGTQYF.

This clonotype was counted many times. This chain uses TRBV7-4 with TRBJ2-7, with 9 nucleotides matching TRBD2. Trimming removed 6 bases from V and 0 bases from J; junction bases left unmatched: 6. Germline loops: CDR1 SGHVT, CDR2 SQSDAQ. This CDR3 has 15 amino acids. This CDR3 reads CASRSSSGNSYEQYF. CDR3 DNA sequence: TGTGCCAGCAGATCTTCTAGCGGGAACTCCTACGAGCAGTACTTC.

This clonotype has a count of ten or more. This sequence joins TRBV7-3 and TRBJ2-1; unclear D gene. The CDR3 runs to 14 residues. Germline loops: CDR1 SGHTA, CDR2 FQGTGA. With 0 bases removed from V and 15 bases from J, the gap between germline ends came to 18 bases. CDR3 DNA sequence: TGTGCCAGCAGCTTAACAGCAGGCTACCACGACTGGTTCTTC. Translated, it gives CASSLTAGYHDWFF.

Concerning this clonotype: One junction end does not reproduce the germline sequence, and a read error may be involved. V is TRBV7-9 and J is TRBJ2-3; 16 nucleotides align to TRBD2. The length of the CDR3 is 21 residues. Germline CDR1 reads SEHNR; CDR2 reads FQNEAQ (reference sequence). Here the CDR3 DNA reads TGTGCCAGCAGCTCGGACGTGTTGGGGACTAGCGGGAGGGGCCCCACAGATACGCATTATTTT. Protein: CASSSDVLGTSGRGPTDTHYF.

At least ten counts were recorded for this clonotype. The CDR3 DNA reads as TGTGCCATCAGTTCCGGGACTCTCCCCACAGATACGCAGTATTTT. This sequence encodes CAISSGTLPTDTQYF. The rearrangement uses TRBV10-3 and TRBJ2-3; D might be TRBD2 (6 bases). The CDR3 contains 15 residues. Germline values: CDR1 ENHRY, CDR2 SYGVKD. V dropped 5 bases and J dropped 2 bases, with 14 bases sitting between them.

This clonotype has ten or more counts. V is TRBV20-1 and J is TRBJ2-7, with TRBD1 identical over 8 bases. This CDR3 region has 14 residues. Germline V lookup: CDR1 DFQATT, CDR2 SNEGSKA (reference sequence). With 5 bases clipped from V and 3 bases from J, the junction kept 9 bases outside the gene matches. In DNA, the CDR3 is TGCAGTGCTGGACCGGGACAGGCGAACTACGAGCAGTACTTC. Translation: CSAGPGQANYEQYF.

The sample holds many counts of this clonotype. The rearrangement links TRBV15 to TRBJ2-3; 13 bases fit TRBD2. There are 17 residues in the CDR3. CDR1 is LNHNV and CDR2 is YYDKDF in the germline V gene (reference sequence). J gave up 4 bases and V 4 bases, and 8 bases lay outside the gene matches. The CDR3 DNA sequence: TGTGCCACCAGCATAAACATCGGACTAGCGGGAGCAGATACGCAGTATTTT. Residues: CATSINIGLAGADTQYF.